This TCR beta chain was retrieved from a study of shared clonotypes between healthy human individuals. This CDR3 has 15 amino acids. Germline V gene lookup returns CDR1 LNHDA and CDR2 SQIVND (reference sequence). The junction had 12 bases not matched to a gene; V was cut back by 8 bases and J by 3 bases. Here immunoSEQ multiplex PCR was the method, and the copy in TCRdb shows in-frame clones only, minus some. In the table there are 1.4 million or so clones, approximately 98.5% of which are singletons. The source of this sequence is a man aged 25-45 years in good health. The gene calls are TRBV19 and TRBJ1-1, with 7 bases lining up with TRBD1. The sequenced sample was naive CD4+ T cells sorted from blood. Described subset: CD45RA+ positively selected. The CDR3 protein is CASRRQGYGDTEAFF. CDR3 nucleotides: TGTGCCAGTCGAAGACAGGGTTATGGCGACACTGAAGCTTTCTTT. Using reference TRBV19 and TRBJ1-1 for the parts outside the CDR3, the full variable domain is DGGITQSPKYLFRKEGQNVTLSCEQNLNHDAMYWYRQDPGQGLRLIYYSQIVNDFQKGDIAEGYSVSREKKESFPLTVTSAQKNPTAFYLCASRRQGYGDTEAFFGQGTRLTVV.